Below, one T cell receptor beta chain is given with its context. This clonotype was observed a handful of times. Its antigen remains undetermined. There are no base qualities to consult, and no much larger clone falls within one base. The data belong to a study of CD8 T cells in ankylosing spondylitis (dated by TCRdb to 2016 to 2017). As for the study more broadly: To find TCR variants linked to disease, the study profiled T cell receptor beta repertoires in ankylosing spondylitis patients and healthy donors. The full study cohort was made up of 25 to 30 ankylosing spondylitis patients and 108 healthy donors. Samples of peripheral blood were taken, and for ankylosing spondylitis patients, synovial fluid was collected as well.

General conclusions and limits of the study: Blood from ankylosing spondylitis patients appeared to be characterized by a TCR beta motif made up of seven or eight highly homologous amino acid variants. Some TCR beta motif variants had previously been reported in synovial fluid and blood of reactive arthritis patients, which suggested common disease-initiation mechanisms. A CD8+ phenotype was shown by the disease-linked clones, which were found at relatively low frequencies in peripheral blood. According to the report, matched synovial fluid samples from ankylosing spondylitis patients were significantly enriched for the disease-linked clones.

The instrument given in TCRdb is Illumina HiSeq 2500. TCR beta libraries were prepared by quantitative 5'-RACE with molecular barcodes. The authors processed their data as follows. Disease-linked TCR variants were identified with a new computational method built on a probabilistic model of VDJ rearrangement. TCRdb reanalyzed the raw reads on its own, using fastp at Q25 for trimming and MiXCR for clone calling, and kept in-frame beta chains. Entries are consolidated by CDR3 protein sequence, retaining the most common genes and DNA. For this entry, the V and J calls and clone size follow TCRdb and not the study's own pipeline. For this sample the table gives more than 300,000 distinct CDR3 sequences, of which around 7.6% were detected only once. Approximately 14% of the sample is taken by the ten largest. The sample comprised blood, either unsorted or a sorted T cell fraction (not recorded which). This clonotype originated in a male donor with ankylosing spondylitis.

The CDR3 region reads CASSKNRGLETQYF. Read as DNA, the sequence is TGTGCCAGCAGTAAAAACAGGGGTCTGGAGACCCAGTACTTC. The receptor chain draws on TRBV5-6 and TRBJ2-5; 7 junctional bases match TRBD1. V loses 5 bases at its end and J loses 5 bases; junction bases beyond the gene matches: 9. The CDR3, from cysteine to phenylalanine, totals 14 residues. Only the CDR3 portion is preserved as DNA: 42 bases, with reading frame beginning at the first base. From the germline V gene, CDR1 is SGHDT and CDR2 is YYEEEE.